A selection of T cell receptor beta chains follows, all from one sample in a study of OX40 agonist ivuxolimab in advanced cancers. Method: immunoSEQ multiplex PCR; TCRdb's copy keeps in-frame clones and lacks some. Of tens of thousands of clones listed, under 95% are singletons. The material was CD4+ or CD8+ T cells sorted from blood, obtained in a trial of the OX40 agonist ivuxolimab. The source of these receptors is an adult with an advanced solid tumor such as melanoma, head and neck, liver or kidney cancer. Both conserved end residues are part of each CDR3. The order of the fields is D gene, J gene, clone size, V gene, CDR3 DNA, CDR3 protein. A D gene is named only where the DNA matches it firmly. Not all rows give a size; the values are once, few, many and, for expanded clones, a class.

>TRBD1|TRBJ2-1|.|TRBV6-1
TGTGCCAGTTGGACAGGGGGGTACAATGAGCAGTTCTTC
CASWTGGYNEQFF
>TRBD1|TRBJ1-2|.|TRBV5-1
TGCGCCAGCAGCCCGCAGGGACAGCCCGTCGATGGCTACACCTTC
CASSPQGQPVDGYTF
>.|TRBJ1-5|.|TRBV7-8
TGTGCCAGCAGCTCACGGGTAGGGATGAGGCAGCCCCAGCATTTT
CASSSRVGMRQPQHF
>.|TRBJ2-6|.|TRBV4-1
TGCGCCAGCAGTACAGGGTATGGGGCCAACGTCCTGACTTTC
CASSTGYGANVLTF
>.|TRBJ1-3|once|TRBV2
TGTGCCAGCAAGAAGGAGTCTGGTGGAAACACCATATATTTT
CASKKESGGNTIYF
>.|TRBJ2-1|.|TRBV6-6
TGTGCCAGCAGTTACTCGAGGGGGGCGGGAGAGCAGTTCTTC
CASSYSRGAGEQFF
>.|TRBJ1-6|few|TRBV7-8
TGTGCCAGTGCCCTGGGAACTAATTCACCCCTCCACTTT
CASALGTNSPLHF
>TRBD2|TRBJ2-1|.|TRBV11-1
TGTGCCAGCAGCTTAGCTTCTTTGGGACTAGTTCAGTTCTTC
CASSLASLGLVQFF
>.|TRBJ2-1|once|TRBV6-6
TGTGCCAGCTCCCCATGGGCAGCGACACACAATGAGCAGTTCTTC
CASSPWAATHNEQFF
>TRBD1|TRBJ1-2|few|TRBV7-9
TGTGCCAGCAGCTTTGCGACAGGGGGAAACTATGGCTACACCTTC
CASSFATGGNYGYTF
>.|TRBJ2-3|.|TRBV6-5
TGTGCCAGCCGGAGGGGATCAACCGGCGATACGCAGTATTTT
CASRRGSTGDTQYF
>.|TRBJ2-5|.|TRBV5-4
TGTGCCAGCAGCGGGCTGACAGGAGGGGGGGAAGAGACCCAGTACTTC
CASSGLTGGGEETQYF
>TRBD2|TRBJ2-1|.|TRBV12-5
TGTGCTAGTAATCCCGGGGGGGGCAATGAGCAGTTCTTC
CASNPGGGNEQFF
>TRBD1|TRBJ2-7|.|TRBV6-6
TGTGCCAGCAGTTACGGACAGGGGGCAAACGAGCAGTACTTC
CASSYGQGANEQYF
>.|TRBJ1-5|.|TRBV21-1
TGTGCCAGCAGCAAAGAAGGGACAGGGCTAGGATGGCAGCCCCAGCATTTT
CASSKEGTGLGWQPQHF
>.|TRBJ1-1|once|TRBV27
TGTGCCAGCAGTTTACTAGGGATAACTGAAGCTTTCTTT
CASSLLGITEAFF
>.|TRBJ2-4|once|TRBV30
TGTGCCTGGACCGTAGAGGGACCCACCTACAAAAACATTCAGTACTTC
CAWTVEGPTYKNIQYF
>.|TRBJ1-1|once|TRBV2
TGTGCCAGCAGTGCCCGGGCCACGGGGGGCTACACTGAAGCTTTCTTT
CASSARATGGYTEAFF
>.|TRBJ1-1|.|TRBV29-1
TGCAGCGTTGATAATCCAGAAACTAACACTGAAGCTTTCTTT
CSVDNPETNTEAFF
>.|TRBJ1-2|.|TRBV19
TGTGCCAGTAGAGAGGGCGGCGGCTATGGCTACACCTTC
CASREGGGYGYTF
>.|TRBJ1-5|.|TRBV5-1
TGCGCCAGCAGCTTATACGGGACCGGCAATCAGCCCCAGCATTTT
CASSLYGTGNQPQHF
>TRBD2|TRBJ2-7|.|TRBV4-1
TGCGCCAGCAGCCAAGTCGCTAGCGGGGTCTTGGAGCAGTACTTC
CASSQVASGVLEQYF
>.|TRBJ2-7|.|TRBV10-3
TGTGCCATCAGCGGCCTCTCCTACGAGCAGTACTTC
CAISGLSYEQYF
>TRBD2|TRBJ2-1|.|TRBV28
TGTGCCAGCAGACTCGGGGGGACCCCCTACAATGAGCAGTTCTTC
CASRLGGTPYNEQFF
>.|TRBJ2-6|.|TRBV14
TGTGCCAGCAGCCAGGCTATAACTTCTGGGGCCAACGTCCTGACTTTC
CASSQAITSGANVLTF
>.|TRBJ1-2|few|TRBV29-1
TGCAGCGTTGAAGACTACAACTATGGCTACACCTTC
CSVEDYNYGYTF
>.|TRBJ1-1|.|TRBV7-3
TGTGCCAGCAGCTTCAAGGGTGACACTGAAGCTTTCTTT
CASSFKGDTEAFF
>.|TRBJ2-5|.|TRBV30
TGTGCCTGGGAACAAGAGACCCAGTACTTC
CAWEQETQYF
>.|TRBJ1-5|.|TRBV30
TGTGCCTGGAATATGGAGGGTCAGCCCCAGCATTTT
CAWNMEGQPQHF
>.|TRBJ1-3|.|TRBV4-1
TGCGCCAGCAGCCAGGAAGACTACTCTGGAAACACCATATATTTT
CASSQEDYSGNTIYF
>.|TRBJ2-2|.|TRBV5-4
TGTGCCAGCAGCTCAGCCGCGGGCACCGGGGAGCTGTTTTTT
CASSSAAGTGELFF
>.|TRBJ1-2|once|TRBV12-5
TGTGCTAGTGGTCCTGAGGGAGGCTACACCTTC
CASGPEGGYTF
>.|TRBJ1-2|once|TRBV28
TGTGCCAGCAGTTTAGTATCGGGGGGCCACTATGGCTACACCTTC
CASSLVSGGHYGYTF
>.|TRBJ1-3|once|TRBV6-5
TGTGCCAGCTGGGGAGACACCATATATTTT
CASWGDTIYF
>TRBD2|TRBJ2-3|.|TRBV11-2
TGTGCCAGCAGCTGGGCTGAGGGACTAGCAAAGGGCACAGATACGCAGTATTTT
CASSWAEGLAKGTDTQYF
>.|TRBJ2-3|.|TRBV5-6
TGTGCCAGCAGCTCCACGATAATGGCAGATACGCAGTATTTT
CASSSTIMADTQYF
>TRBD1|TRBJ1-2|.|TRBV4-3
TGCGCCAGCAGCCAAGGTCAGGGGGCTAACTATGGCTACACCTTC
CASSQGQGANYGYTF
>.|TRBJ2-7|few|TRBV19
TGTGCCAGTAGTCATTTTCATACCTACGAGCAGTACTTC
CASSHFHTYEQYF
>.|TRBJ1-1|.|TRBV28
TGTGCCAGCAGTTTATCCGGGAACACTGAAGCTTTCTTT
CASSLSGNTEAFF
>TRBD2|TRBJ2-1|.|TRBV28
TGTGCCAGCAGTGTAGCGGGAGGGGGTGAGCAGTTCTTC
CASSVAGGGEQFF
>.|TRBJ2-2|once|TRBV9
TGTGCCAGCAGCGTACTAACCGGGGAGCTGTTTTTT
CASSVLTGELFF
>.|TRBJ1-2|.|TRBV25-1
TGTGCCAGCAGTATCAGTTTGGAGGGCTACACCTTC
CASSISLEGYTF
>.|TRBJ2-7|once|TRBV30
TGTGCCTGGAGTGTGCTGGCGCCTATTGTCTCCTACGAGCAGTACTTC
CAWSVLAPIVSYEQYF
>.|TRBJ1-3|.|TRBV6-1
TGTGCCAGCAGTGACCGCCCGGGGGACTCTGGAAACACCATATATTTT
CASSDRPGDSGNTIYF
>.|TRBJ1-1|.|TRBV6-6
TGTGCCAGCAGTTACGGAGTTGGGAACACTGAAGCTTTCTTT
CASSYGVGNTEAFF
>.|TRBJ2-1|few|TRBV6-5
TGTGCCAGCAGTTACTCGGAAGTGGGTGAGCAGTTCTTC
CASSYSEVGEQFF
>.|TRBJ1-5|.|TRBV14
TGTGCCAGCAGCCAAGGGGGGCAGGGTCAGCCCCAGCATTTT
CASSQGGQGQPQHF
>.|TRBJ2-4|once|TRBV6-5
TGTGCCAGCAGTTACTCGACGCTAGGACTTCAGTACTTC
CASSYSTLGLQYF
>.|TRBJ1-6|.|TRBV28
TGTGCCAGCAGTTGGGGGTGGGCTGCGAATTCACCCCTCCACTTT
CASSWGWAANSPLHF
>.|TRBJ1-6|.|TRBV15
TGTGCCACCAGCAGTTCAGGTTATAATTCACCCCTCCACTTT
CATSSSGYNSPLHF
>.|TRBJ1-5|.|TRBV27
TGTGCCAGCAGGCACCCTCGGCCCCAGCATTTT
CASRHPRPQHF
>.|TRBJ1-2|.|TRBV4-3
TGCGCCAGCAGCCAGGCAGGGTTAGGGTATGGCTACACCTTC
CASSQAGLGYGYTF
>TRBD2|TRBJ2-1|.|TRBV27
TGTGCCAGCAGTGTCTATAGCGGGAGGATCTACAATGAGCAGTTCTTC
CASSVYSGRIYNEQFF
>.|TRBJ1-5|.|TRBV28
TGTGCCAGCAGTTTCTTGCCAGTTTATAGCAATCAGCCCCAGCATTTT
CASSFLPVYSNQPQHF
>.|TRBJ1-1|.|TRBV28
TGTGCCAGCAGCCCTTTCGGGGCGACTGAAGCTTTCTTT
CASSPFGATEAFF
>.|TRBJ1-2|.|TRBV20-1
TGCAGTGCGGGGGAGATCTACACCTTC
CSAGEIYTF